The 19 T cell receptor beta chains below were found in one sample sequenced in a study of cytomegalovirus exposure and HLA in healthy donors. Primers included in the PCR were 60 Vbeta and 13 Jbeta primers. Clones were read by immunoSEQ multiplex PCR, and TCRdb kept only the in-frame ones, dropping some. The sample consists of about 180,000 clones, 65% to 85% of them appearing once. Material: PBMCs. The receptors derive from a man aged 60-69 years in good health and CMV-seronegative.

The genes are TRBV9 and TRBJ1-2; TRBD1 matches at 8 bases. J gave up 8 bases and V 3 bases, and 12 bases lay outside the gene matches. The CDR3 loop spans 15 amino acids. Germline loops: CDR1 SGDLS, CDR2 YYNGEE. In nucleotides, the CDR3 is TGTGCCAGCAGCGCAGATGGACAGGGTCCAAGAGGCTACACCTTC. It yields the protein CASSADGQGPRGYTF.

CDR3 sequence (DNA): TGCGCCAGCAGCGTTGATGTGCAGGGTTTAGGCGAAAAACTGTTTTTT. As protein: CASSVDVQGLGEKLFF. The chain carries TRBV5-1 and TRBJ1-4; TRBD1 is a possible D gene (5 bases). This CDR3 region has 16 residues. V lost 4 bases and J 8 bases, leaving 21 bases between the germline ends. Germline loops: CDR1 SGHRS, CDR2 YFSETQ.

V gene TRBV9 combines with J gene TRBJ1-1, with 9 bases identical to TRBD1. Losses at the gene ends were 2 bases for V and 3 bases for J; bases not matched to a gene: 5. The CDR3 contains 15 residues. Germline V gene lookup returns CDR1 SGDLS and CDR2 YYNGEE. The DNA for the CDR3 is TGTGCCAGCAGCGTGGGACAGGGAGGTGACACTGAAGCTTTCTTT. This translates into CASSVGQGGDTEAFF.

This clone was recorded only once. The rearrangement joins TRBV5-8 to TRBJ2-1, with 12 nucleotides matching TRBD2. There are 15 residues in the CDR3. Germline V gene lookup returns CDR1 SGHTS and CDR2 YDEGEE. With 4 bases clipped from V and 10 bases from J, the junction kept 9 bases outside the gene matches. In nucleotides, the CDR3 is TGTGCCAGCAGCGTACGACTAGCGGGAGATCGCGAGCAGTTCTTC. Encoded protein: CASSVRLAGDREQFF.

This chain connects TRBV30 to TRBJ2-1; 7 bases agree with TRBD2. This CDR3 is built from 16 residues. Germline trimming cut 1 base from V and 4 bases from J; bases unmatched to any gene: 10. Germline CDR1 GTSNPN, CDR2 SVGIG (reference sequence). CDR3 DNA sequence: TGTGCCTGGAGTGCGACCCGGCGCGGGAGTTACAATGAGCAGTTCTTC. Translating it yields CAWSATRRGSYNEQFF.

The V gene is TRBV5-5, the J gene TRBJ1-1; 9 bases are shared with TRBD1. The germline V gene encodes CDR1 SGHKS and CDR2 YYEKEE (reference sequence). The V gene end was trimmed by 4 bases and the J gene end by 4 bases; junction bases not matched to a gene: 17. The CDR3 is 18 amino acids. CDR3 amino acids: CASSRTIRDRVTSTEAFF. CDR3 sequence (DNA): TGTGCCAGCAGCCGAACTATAAGGGACAGGGTAACGAGCACTGAAGCTTTCTTT.

The chain combines TRBV5-6 with TRBJ1-1; D is possibly TRBD1 (5 bases). The CDR3 consists of 16 residues. The germline V and J ends were trimmed by 4 bases and 4 bases, with 20 bases remaining between them. The V gene's germline CDR1 is SGHDT and CDR2 YYEEEE. The CDR3 coding sequence is TGTGCCAGCAGCCCTGGTTGGGGAGTCGGGGGCACTGAAGCTTTCTTT. As protein: CASSPGWGVGGTEAFF. Full variable domain (missing parts from reference TRBV5-6 and TRBJ1-1): DAGVTQSPTHLIKTRGQQVTLRCSPKSGHDTVSWYQQALGQGPQFIFQYYEEEERQRGNFPDRFSGHQFPNYSSELNVNALLLGDSALYLCASSPGWGVGGTEAFFGQGTRLTVV.

This clone was detected once. This chain connects TRBV7-2 to TRBJ1-5, with TRBD1 matching over 7 bases. The ends lost 5 bases at V and 1 base at J; junction bases unmatched: 5. Germline loops: CDR1 SGHTA, CDR2 FQGNSA. The CDR3 contains 15 residues. DNA of the CDR3: TGTGCCAGCAGCCGCCAGACAGGGAGCAATCAGCCCCAGCATTTT. This sequence encodes CASSRQTGSNQPQHF. Filled out from reference TRBV7-2 and TRBJ1-5, the complete variable domain reads GAGVSQSPSNKVTEKGKDVELRCDPISGHTALYWYRQSLGQGLEFLIYFQGNSAPDKSGLPSDRFSAERTGGSVSTLTIQRTQQEDSAVYLCASSRQTGSNQPQHFGDGTRLSIL.

This rearrangement joins TRBV29-1 to TRBJ1-1; D might be TRBD1 (5 bases). CDR1 and CDR2 (germline): SQVTM, ANQGSEA. There are 14 residues in the CDR3. Trimming left V 0 bases short and J 3 bases short, with 11 bases between. For the CDR3, the DNA is TGCAGCGTTGAAGAAGGGGTGTTCGACACTGAAGCTTTCTTT. Its translation: CSVEEGVFDTEAFF.

The V gene is TRBV19, the J gene TRBJ1-5; D remains unclear. The V end lost 3 bases, the J end lost 0 bases, and 6 bases lay between the germline ends. CDR1 LNHDA and CDR2 SQIVND come from the germline V gene (reference sequence). The CDR3 is made up of 14 amino acids. The CDR3 bases are TGTGCCAGTAGTATCGTCGGTAGCAATCAGCCCCAGCATTTT. This sequence encodes CASSIVGSNQPQHF.

The V call is TRBV7-3, the J call TRBJ2-7, with 7 bases fitting TRBD1. V shed 5 bases and J 2 bases; nucleotides not matched to a gene: 6. This CDR3 contains 14 residues. Germline assignment: CDR1 SGHTA and CDR2 FQGTGA. The CDR3 DNA sequence: TGTGCCAGCAGCGTGCAGGGACAGACCTACGAGCAGTACTTC. Encoded protein: CASSVQGQTYEQYF.

This chain links TRBV18 with TRBJ2-7; TRBD2 might be the D (6 bases). Germline assignment: CDR1 KGHSH and CDR2 LQKENI. V lost 3 bases and J 2 bases, leaving 11 bases between the germline ends. This CDR3 is 14 amino acids long. CDR3 nucleotides: TGTGCCAGCTCACCGTTGGGGGGTACCTACGAGCAGTACTTC. Protein sequence: CASSPLGGTYEQYF.

The V call is TRBV6-6, the J call TRBJ2-3; 8 nucleotides match TRBD1. The CDR3 is 15 amino acids. J gave up 4 bases and V 6 bases, and 9 bases lay outside the gene matches. Germline CDR1 reads MNHNY; CDR2 reads SVGAGI (reference sequence). Here the CDR3 reads CASSPTGASPDTQYF. In nucleotides, the CDR3 is TGTGCCAGCAGCCCGACAGGGGCGTCCCCAGATACGCAGTATTTT.

J is TRBJ2-1 and V is TRBV6-1; 12 bases fit TRBD2. After removal of 7 bases from V and 9 bases from J, the junction contained 10 bases not matched to a gene. This CDR3 region has 15 residues. Germline CDR1 reads MNHNS; CDR2 reads SASEGT. CDR3 DNA: TGTGCCAGCACGAACCTAGCGGGGGGGCGCGGTGAGCAGTTCTTC. Its translation: CASTNLAGGRGEQFF.

The chain employs TRBV5-4 and TRBJ2-7; D unclear. V was cut by 0 bases and J by 1 base, with 11 bases left in between. This CDR3 comprises 15 residues. Germline V gene lookup returns CDR1 SGHNT and CDR2 YYREEE (reference sequence). In nucleotides, the CDR3 is TGTGCCAGCAGCTTGGATATAGCCAGTTCCTACGAGCAGTACTTC. Its translation is CASSLDIASSYEQYF.

This chain joins TRBV7-9 and TRBJ2-3; weak D call: TRBD2 (6 bases). The CDR3 is made up of 13 amino acids. The V end was cut by 1 base, the J end by 8 bases, with 10 bases between. Germline assignment: CDR1 SEHNR and CDR2 FQNEAQ (reference sequence). As DNA, the CDR3 is TGTGCCAGCAGCTTAGATGGGGGGATTACGCAGTATTTT. Protein product: CASSLDGGITQYF.

The chain recombines TRBV27 with TRBJ2-1; D may be TRBD2 (7 bases). V dropped 3 bases and J dropped 10 bases, with 13 bases sitting between them. Germline assignment: CDR1 MNHEY and CDR2 SMNVEV (reference sequence). This CDR3 spans 13 amino acids. CDR3 region: CASSLGGAGEQFF. The CDR3 DNA reads as TGTGCCAGCAGTTTGGGGGGGGCAGGGGAGCAGTTCTTC.

The DNA of the CDR3 is TGTGCCAGCAGCCCAAGGGCAGGGTGGATTGAGGAAAACATTCAGTACTTC. Encoded protein: CASSPRAGWIEENIQYF. The rearrangement uses TRBV6-4 and TRBJ2-4; D perhaps matches TRBD1 (5 bases). V was pared by 6 bases and J by 5 bases, with 23 bases between. The germline V gene encodes CDR1 MRHNA and CDR2 SNTAGT. The CDR3 totals 17 residues.

This clone was picked up a small number of times. This chain connects TRBV5-4 to TRBJ2-7; maybe TRBD1 (5 bases). V was trimmed by 2 bases and J by 3 bases, leaving 6 bases between them. There are 12 residues in the CDR3. Germline assignment: CDR1 SGHNT and CDR2 YYREEE (reference sequence). Here the CDR3 reads CASSFQGYEQYF. The CDR3 nucleotides read TGTGCCAGCAGCTTTCAGGGCTACGAGCAGTACTTC.